This TCR beta chain derives from a study of cytomegalovirus exposure and HLA in healthy donors. Germline CDR1 SEHNR, CDR2 FQNEAQ (reference sequence). Trimming took 5 bases from V and 8 from J, leaving 16 bases between them. This CDR3 contains 14 residues. Primers for the PCR totalled 60 Vbeta and 13 Jbeta. Method: immunoSEQ multiplex PCR; TCRdb's copy keeps in-frame clones and lacks some. The data contain 80,000 to 95,000 clones, 60% to 85% of them singletons. Sequencing input: PBMCs. This chain joins TRBV7-9 and TRBJ1-3; tentative D call: TRBD1 (6 bases). This receptor was obtained from a man aged 18 to 35 in good health and CMV-seropositive. The CDR3 bases are TGTGCCAGCAGCGGGCCTCAGGGGATAGACACCATATATTTT. It encodes CASSGPQGIDTIYF.